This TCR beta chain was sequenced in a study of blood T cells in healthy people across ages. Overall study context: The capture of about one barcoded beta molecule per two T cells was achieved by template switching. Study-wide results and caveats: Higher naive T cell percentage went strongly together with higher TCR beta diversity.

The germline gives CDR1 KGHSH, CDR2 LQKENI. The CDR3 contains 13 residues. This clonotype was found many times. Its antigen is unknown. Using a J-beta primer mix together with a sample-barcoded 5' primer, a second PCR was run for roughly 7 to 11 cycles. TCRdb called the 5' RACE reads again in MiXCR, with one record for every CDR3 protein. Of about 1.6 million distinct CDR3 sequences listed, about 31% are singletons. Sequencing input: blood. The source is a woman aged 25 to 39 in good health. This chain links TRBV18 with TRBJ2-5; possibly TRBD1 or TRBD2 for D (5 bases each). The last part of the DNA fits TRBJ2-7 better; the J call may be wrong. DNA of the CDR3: TGTGCCAGCTCACCGGGGACCGACCGCGAGCAGTACTTC. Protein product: CASSPGTDREQYF.